Described below is a single T cell receptor beta chain sequence and its context. Its antigen remains unidentified. This sample is part of a study of cytomegalovirus exposure and HLA in healthy donors. Across the whole study: Genetic ancestry analysis placed around four fifths of the 300 to 500 donors that were genotyped in the Caucasian-associated cluster.

Findings and caveats of the study: Researchers catalogued 160 or so TCR beta chains as cytomegalovirus-associated. Immune exposure data for these donors was limited to CMV serostatus.

The PCR had 60 Vbeta and 13 Jbeta primers. Profiled with immunoSEQ multiplex PCR; TCRdb holds only in-frame clones, not every one. The sample lists roughly 250,000 clones, around 65% occurring once. The CDR3 contains 15 residues. Trimming shortened V by 4 bases and J by 8 bases, and 18 bases separated the two germline ends. Per germline, CDR1 SEHNR and CDR2 FQNEAQ (reference sequence). Material: PBMCs. This sequence was found in a female donor in good health and CMV-seronegative. This chain joins TRBV7-9 and TRBJ2-1, with D perhaps matching TRBD1 (5 bases). The CDR3 nucleotides are TGTGCCAGCAGCTCCCGGCAGGGCCGCGTCTATGAGCAGTTCTTC. Translated: CASSSRQGRVYEQFF.